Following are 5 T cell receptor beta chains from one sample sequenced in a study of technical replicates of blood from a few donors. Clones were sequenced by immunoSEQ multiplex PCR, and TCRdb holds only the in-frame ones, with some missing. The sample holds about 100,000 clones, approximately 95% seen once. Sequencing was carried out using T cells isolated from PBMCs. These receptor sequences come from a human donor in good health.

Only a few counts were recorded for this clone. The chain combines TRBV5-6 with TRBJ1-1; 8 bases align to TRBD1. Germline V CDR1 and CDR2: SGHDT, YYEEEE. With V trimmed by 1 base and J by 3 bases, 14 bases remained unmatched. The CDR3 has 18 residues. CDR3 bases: TGTGCCAGCAGCTTGCTAGGGACAGGCTCCGATTCTGACACTGAAGCTTTCTTT. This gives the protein CASSLLGTGSDSDTEAFF.

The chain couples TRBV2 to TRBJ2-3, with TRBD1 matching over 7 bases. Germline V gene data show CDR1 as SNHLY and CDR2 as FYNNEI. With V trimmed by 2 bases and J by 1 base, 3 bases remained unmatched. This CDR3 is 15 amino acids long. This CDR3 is CASSERGPGTDTQYF. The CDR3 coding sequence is TGTGCCAGCAGTGAAAGGGGGCCAGGCACAGATACGCAGTATTTT.

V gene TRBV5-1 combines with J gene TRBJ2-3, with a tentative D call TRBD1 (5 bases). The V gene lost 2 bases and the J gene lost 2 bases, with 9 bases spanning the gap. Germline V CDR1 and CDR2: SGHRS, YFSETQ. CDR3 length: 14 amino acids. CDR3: CASSFQGYTDTQYF. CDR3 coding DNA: TGCGCCAGCAGCTTCCAGGGATACACAGATACGCAGTATTTT. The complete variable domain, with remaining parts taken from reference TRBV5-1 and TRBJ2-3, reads KAGVTQTPRYLIKTRGQQVTLSCSPISGHRSVSWYQQTPGQGLQFLFEYFSETQRNKGNFPGRFSGRQFSNSRSEMNVSTLELGDSALYLCASSFQGYTDTQYFGPGTRLTVL.

The CDR3 loop is CASERLAGGPFTQYF. The CDR3 DNA is TGTGCCAGCGAAAGATTAGCGGGAGGGCCTTTTACCCAGTACTTC. V gene TRBV2 combines with J gene TRBJ2-5; 11 nucleotides match TRBD2. Trimming took 8 bases from V and 8 from J; bases not matched to a gene: 13. The CDR3 runs to 15 residues. The germline V gene has CDR1 SNHLY and CDR2 FYNNEI.

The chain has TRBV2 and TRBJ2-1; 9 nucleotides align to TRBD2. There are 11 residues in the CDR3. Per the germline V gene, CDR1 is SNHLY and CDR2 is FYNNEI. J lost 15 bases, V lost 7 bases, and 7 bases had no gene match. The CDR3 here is CASMGGRGGFF. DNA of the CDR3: TGTGCCAGCATGGGCGGGAGGGGTGGGTTCTTC. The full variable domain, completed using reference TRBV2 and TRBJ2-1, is EPEVTQTPSHQVTQMGQEVILRCVPISNHLYFYWYRQILGQKVEFLVSFYNNEISEKSEIFDDQFSVERPDGSNFTLKIRSTKLEDSAMYFCASMGGRGGFFGPGTRLTVL.